These T cell receptor beta chains were read from a single sample in a study of CD4 and CD8 cells across lung adenocarcinoma regions. Via MiXCR, TCRdb re-called the PCR reads, giving one row per CDR3 protein. The sample carries 10,000 or so distinct CDR3 sequences, about half recorded once. Sequenced sample: CD8+ T cells from the margin of a lung tumor. These TCRs come from a female donor with lung adenocarcinoma. The CD4 and CD8 labels of this study may be unreliable. CDR3s include the opening cysteine and the closing phenylalanine or tryptophan. Fields, in order: V gene, J gene, D gene, clone size, CDR3 protein, CDR3 DNA. D genes are given only for firm matches. Only part of the rows carry a size: once, few, many, or a class if the clone is expanded.

TRBV3-1,TRBJ2-5,.,.,CASSQNRGETQYF,TGTGCCAGCAGCCAAAATAGGGGAGAGACCCAGTACTTC
TRBV14,TRBJ2-1,.,many,CASSPHPAGEQFF,TGTGCCAGCAGCCCTCATCCCGCTGGTGAGCAGTTCTTC
TRBV7-2,TRBJ1-6,.,.,CASSLTMGIGSPLHF,TGTGCCAGCAGCCTGACCATGGGAATCGGGTCACCCCTCCACTTT
TRBV25-1,TRBJ2-3,.,.,CASSDLAGVEDTQYF,TGTGCCAGCAGTGACCTAGCAGGTGTCGAAGATACGCAGTATTTT
TRBV6-1,TRBJ2-1,.,.,CASNSPPSSSGEQFF,TGTGCCAGCAATAGCCCACCCAGCTCCTCCGGTGAGCAGTTTTTT
TRBV6-1,TRBJ2-1,TRBD1,large,CASSDGTGRGWEQFF,TGTGCCAGCAGTGACGGGACAGGTAGAGGATGGGAGCAGTTCTTC
TRBV6-1,TRBJ1-2,.,.,CASRIQQGYGYTF,TGTGCCAGCAGAATTCAACAGGGCTATGGCTACACCTTC
TRBV29-1,TRBJ2-1,.,.,CSVPREGAYNEQFF,TGCAGCGTGCCCCGCGAGGGCGCCTACAATGAGCAGTTCTTC
TRBV6-1,TRBJ2-3,TRBD1,once,CAGRGPAAQDTQYF,TGTGCCGGCAGGGGGCCGGCAGCCCAAGATACGCAGTATTTC
TRBV6-1,TRBJ2-5,.,.,CASSIQGLAEETQYF,TGTGCCAGCAGTATTCAGGGGTTAGCAGAAGAGACCCAGTACTTC
TRBV10-2,TRBJ2-1,.,.,CASSDPAGNEQFF,TGCGCCAGCAGTGACCCCGCCGGGAATGAGCAGTTCTTC
TRBV7-6,TRBJ2-5,.,medium-sized,CASSLGEETQYF,TGTGCCAGCAGCTTAGGGGAAGAGACCCAGTACTTC
TRBV11-2,TRBJ2-2,.,.,CASSSMDWPSTGELFF,TGTGCCAGCAGCTCCATGGATTGGCCCAGCACCGGGGAGCTGTTTTTT
TRBV6-1,TRBJ2-1,TRBD2,.,CASSNQRGRVGEQFF,TGTGCCAGCAGTAATCAGCGGGGTAGAGTTGGGGAGCAGTTCTTC
TRBV6-1,TRBJ1-5,.,many,CASTGKAEVQPQHF,TGTGCCAGCACGGGGAAAGCCGAGGTCCAGCCCCAGCATTTT
TRBV27,TRBJ2-3,.,.,CAGGRGGRDTETQYF,TGTGCCGGCGGGCGCGGGGGCCGTGACACAGAGACCCAGTATTTT
TRBV4-1,TRBJ1-3,TRBD1,.,CASGTGPGNTIYF,TGCGCCAGCGGGACAGGCCCTGGAAACACCATATATTTT
TRBV27,TRBJ2-1,TRBD2,.,CASSTLAGSYNEQFF,TGTGCCAGCAGCACACTAGCGGGGTCCTACAATGAGCAGTTCTTC
TRBV5-1,TRBJ2-3,.,many,CASSLSRTLDTDTQYF,TGCGCCAGCAGCTTGTCTAGAACCTTAGACACAGATACGCAGTATTTT
TRBV30,TRBJ2-5,TRBD1,few,CAWSVPRDRVKETQYF,TGTGCCTGGAGTGTCCCCCGGGACAGGGTTAAGGAGACCCAGTACTTC
TRBV6-1,TRBJ2-5,.,many,CASSRRQTETQYF,TGTGCCAGCAGTCGACGACAGACGGAGACCCAGTACTTC
TRBV9,TRBJ2-2,TRBD2,.,CASSVAPGTNTNTGELFF,TGTGCCAGCAGCGTAGCTCCAGGGACTAACACGAACACCGGGGAGCTGTTTTTT
TRBV9,TRBJ1-1,TRBD1,.,CASSVDYGTAAFF,TGTGCCAGCAGCGTAGACTACGGGACAGCCGCTTTCTTT
TRBV10-1,TRBJ1-6,.,few,CASRKNSPLHF,TGCGCCAGCAGGAAAAATTCACCCCTCCACTTT
TRBV14,TRBJ2-1,TRBD2,.,CASSRNTGLPNDEQFF,TGTGCCAGCAGCCGAAACACGGGACTACCCAACGATGAGCAGTTCTTC
TRBV10-1,TRBJ2-1,.,medium-sized,CASSLGTGSQFF,TGCGCCAGCAGTTTAGGCACGGGGTCGCAGTTCTTC
TRBV7-2,TRBJ2-3,TRBD2,medium-sized,CASSLGLAGSDTQYF,TGTGCCAGCAGCTTAGGACTAGCGGGGAGCGATACGCAGTATTTT
TRBV6-1,TRBJ2-4,TRBD2,.,CASTRRLAGLGAKNTQYF,TGTGCCAGCACCCGCCGACTAGCGGGGCTGGGAGCCAAAAACACGCAGTACTTC
TRBV6-5,TRBJ2-4,TRBD1,.,CASSYQGAYTETQYF,TGTGCCAGCAGTTACCAGGGGGCTTACACAGAGACGCAGTACTTC
TRBV7-2,TRBJ2-5,TRBD2,many,CASSPRTSGLPGTQYF,TGTGCCAGCAGCCCGAGGACTAGCGGCCTACCTGGGACCCAGTACTTC
TRBV11-2,TRBJ2-1,TRBD2,few,CASSLDPSGYEQFF,TGTGCCAGCAGCTTAGATCCTAGCGGCTACGAGCAGTTCTTC
TRBV27,TRBJ2-4,.,.,CASSPGVGPIMEQYF,TGTGCCAGCAGTCCGGGAGTGGGACCTATCATGGAGCAGTACTTC
TRBV6-1,TRBJ2-7,TRBD1,.,CASSDGQGAFYEQYF,TGTGCCAGCAGTGACGGACAGGGGGCCTTCTACGAGCAGTACTTC
TRBV15,TRBJ2-5,.,.,CATGVRETQYF,TGTGCCACCGGCGTTCGGGAGACCCAGTACTTC
TRBV10-2,TRBJ2-2,TRBD2,medium-sized,CASRTSGSLAGELFF,TGCGCCAGCAGGACTAGCGGGAGTTTGGCCGGGGAGCTGTTTTTT
TRBV7-2,TRBJ2-5,TRBD2,once,CASGRGLAGGGETQYF,TGTGCCAGCGGACGGGGACTAGCGGGAGGGGGAGAGACCCAGTACTTC
TRBV6-1,TRBJ2-5,.,.,CAGGVGGPDQETQYF,TGTGCCGGCGGGGTTGGGGGCCCCGACCAAGAGACCCAGTACTTC